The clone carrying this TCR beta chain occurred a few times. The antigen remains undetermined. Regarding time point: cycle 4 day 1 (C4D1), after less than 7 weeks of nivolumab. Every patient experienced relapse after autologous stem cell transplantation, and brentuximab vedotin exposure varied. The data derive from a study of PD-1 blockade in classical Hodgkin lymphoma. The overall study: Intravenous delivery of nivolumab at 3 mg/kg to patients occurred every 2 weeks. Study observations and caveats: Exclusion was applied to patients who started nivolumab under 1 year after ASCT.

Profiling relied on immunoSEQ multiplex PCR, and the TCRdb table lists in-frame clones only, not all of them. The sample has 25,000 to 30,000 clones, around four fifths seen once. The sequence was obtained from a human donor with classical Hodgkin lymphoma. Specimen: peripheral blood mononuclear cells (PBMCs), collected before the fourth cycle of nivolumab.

CDR3 region: CASSLLGREQFF. The CDR3 DNA sequence: TGTGCCAGCAGTTTATTGGGACGCGAGCAGTTCTTC. The J gene is TRBJ2-1, the V gene TRBV28; D is perhaps TRBD1 or TRBD2 (5 bases each). Germline CDR1 MDHEN, CDR2 SYDVKM. V shed 1 base and J shed 10 bases, with 8 bases lying between them. This CDR3 contains 12 residues.